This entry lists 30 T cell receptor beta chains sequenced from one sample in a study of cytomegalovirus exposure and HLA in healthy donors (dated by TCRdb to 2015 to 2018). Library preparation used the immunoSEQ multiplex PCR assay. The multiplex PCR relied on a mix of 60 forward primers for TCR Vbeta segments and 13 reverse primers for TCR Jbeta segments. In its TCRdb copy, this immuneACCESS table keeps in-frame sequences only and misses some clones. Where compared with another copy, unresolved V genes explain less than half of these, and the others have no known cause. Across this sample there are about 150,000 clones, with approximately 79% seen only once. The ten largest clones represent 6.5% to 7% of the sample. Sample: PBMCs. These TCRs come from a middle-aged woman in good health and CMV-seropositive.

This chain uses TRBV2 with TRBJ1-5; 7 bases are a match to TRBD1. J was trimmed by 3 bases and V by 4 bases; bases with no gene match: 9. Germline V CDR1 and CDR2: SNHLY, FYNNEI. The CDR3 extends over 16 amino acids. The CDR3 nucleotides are TGTGCCAGCAGTGGGGTGGCAGGGGGATCCAATCAGCCCCAGCATTTT. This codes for CASSGVAGGSNQPQHF.

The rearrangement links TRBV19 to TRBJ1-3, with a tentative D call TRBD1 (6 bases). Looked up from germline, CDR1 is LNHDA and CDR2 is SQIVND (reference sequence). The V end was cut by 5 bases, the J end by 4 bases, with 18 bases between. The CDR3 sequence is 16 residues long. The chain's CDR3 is CASSPTATGAGNTIYF. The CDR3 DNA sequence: TGTGCCAGTAGTCCAACGGCGACAGGCGCGGGAAACACCATATATTTT.

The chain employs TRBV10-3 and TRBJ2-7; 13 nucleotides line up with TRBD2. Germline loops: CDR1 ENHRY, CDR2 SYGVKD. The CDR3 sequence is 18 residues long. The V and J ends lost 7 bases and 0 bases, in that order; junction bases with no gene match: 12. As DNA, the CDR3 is TGTGCCATCACCCGGGGGGGACTAGCGGGGATGAGCTCCTACGAGCAGTACTTC. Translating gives CAITRGGLAGMSSYEQYF.

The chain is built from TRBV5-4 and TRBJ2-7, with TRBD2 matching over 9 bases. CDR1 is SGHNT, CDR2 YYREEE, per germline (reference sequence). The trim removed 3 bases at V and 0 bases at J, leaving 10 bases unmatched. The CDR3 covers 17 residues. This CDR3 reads CASSWAGLAGSSYEQYF. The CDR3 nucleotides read TGTGCCAGCAGCTGGGCCGGGCTAGCGGGGAGCTCCTACGAGCAGTACTTC.

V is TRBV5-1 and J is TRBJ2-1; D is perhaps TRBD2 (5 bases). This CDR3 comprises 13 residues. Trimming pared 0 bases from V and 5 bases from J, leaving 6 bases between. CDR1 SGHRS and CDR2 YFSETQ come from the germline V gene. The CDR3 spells CASSLGLNNEQFF. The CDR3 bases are TGCGCCAGCAGCTTGGGACTAAACAATGAGCAGTTCTTC.

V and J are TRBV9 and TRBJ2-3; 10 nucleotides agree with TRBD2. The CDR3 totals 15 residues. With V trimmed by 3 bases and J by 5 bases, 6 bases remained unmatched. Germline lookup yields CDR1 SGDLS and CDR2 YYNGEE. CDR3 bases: TGTGCCAGCAGCGAAGAAGGGACTAGCGAAGATACGCAGTATTTT. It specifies CASSEEGTSEDTQYF. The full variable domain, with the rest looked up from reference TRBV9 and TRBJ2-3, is DSGVTQTPKHLITATGQRVTLRCSPRSGDLSVYWYQQSLDQGLQFLIQYYNGEERAKGNILERFSAQQFPDLHSELNLSSLELGDSALYFCASSEEGTSEDTQYFGPGTRLTVL.

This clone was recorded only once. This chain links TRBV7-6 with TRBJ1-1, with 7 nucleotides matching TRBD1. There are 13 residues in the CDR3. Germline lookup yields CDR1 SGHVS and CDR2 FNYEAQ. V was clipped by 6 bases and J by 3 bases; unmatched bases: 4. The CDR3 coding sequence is TGTGCCAGCAGACTTACAGGGGACACTGAAGCTTTCTTT. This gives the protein CASRLTGDTEAFF.

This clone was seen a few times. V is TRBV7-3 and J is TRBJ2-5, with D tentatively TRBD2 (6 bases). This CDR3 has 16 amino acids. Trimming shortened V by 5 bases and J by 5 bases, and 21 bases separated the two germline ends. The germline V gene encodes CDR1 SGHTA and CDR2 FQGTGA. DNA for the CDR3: TGTGCCAGCAGCACGCCGGGAGTGGGCGGTGGCGAGACCCAGTACTTC. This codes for CASSTPGVGGGETQYF.

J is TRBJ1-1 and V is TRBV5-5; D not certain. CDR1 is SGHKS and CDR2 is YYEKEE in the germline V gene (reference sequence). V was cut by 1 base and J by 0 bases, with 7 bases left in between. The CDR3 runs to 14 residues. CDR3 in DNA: TGTGCCAGCAGCTTGAGTGGCCTGAACACTGAAGCTTTCTTT. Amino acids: CASSLSGLNTEAFF.

The CDR3 region is CASSPQGDRGRETQYF. The CDR3, as DNA: TGTGCCAGCAGCCCGCAGGGGGACAGGGGGCGGGAGACCCAGTACTTC. This chain connects TRBV5-4 to TRBJ2-5, with 12 positions matching TRBD1. There are 16 residues in the CDR3. Germline V gives CDR1 SGHNT, CDR2 YYREEE (reference sequence). With 4 bases clipped from V and 5 bases from J, the junction kept 9 bases outside the gene matches.

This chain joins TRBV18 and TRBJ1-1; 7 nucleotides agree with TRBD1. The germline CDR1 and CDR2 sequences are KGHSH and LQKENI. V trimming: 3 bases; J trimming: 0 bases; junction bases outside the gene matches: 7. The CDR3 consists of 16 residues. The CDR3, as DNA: TGTGCCAGCTCACCGCTCACCGGGACAGTGAACACTGAAGCTTTCTTT. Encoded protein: CASSPLTGTVNTEAFF.

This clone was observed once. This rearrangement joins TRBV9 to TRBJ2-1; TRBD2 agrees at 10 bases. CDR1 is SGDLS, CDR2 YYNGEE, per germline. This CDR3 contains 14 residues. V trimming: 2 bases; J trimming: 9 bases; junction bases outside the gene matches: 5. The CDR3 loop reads CASSVSGGKGEQFF. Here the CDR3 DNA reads TGTGCCAGCAGCGTTAGCGGGGGGAAAGGTGAGCAGTTCTTC.

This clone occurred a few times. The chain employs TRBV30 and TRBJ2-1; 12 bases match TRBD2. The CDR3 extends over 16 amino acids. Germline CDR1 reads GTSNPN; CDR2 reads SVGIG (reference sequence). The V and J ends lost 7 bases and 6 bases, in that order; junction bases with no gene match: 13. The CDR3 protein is CALTSGGAVLINEQFF. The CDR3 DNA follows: TGTGCCTTGACTAGCGGGGGAGCAGTGTTAATCAATGAGCAGTTCTTC.

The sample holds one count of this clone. DNA for the CDR3: TGTGCCAGCAGCCCAATCGCAGGGGTTGGGGAGCAGTACTTC. Protein sequence: CASSPIAGVGEQYF. The rearrangement links TRBV7-9 to TRBJ2-7; possibly TRBD1 for D (6 bases). V dropped 5 bases and J dropped 7 bases, with 18 bases sitting between them. Germline V gene lookup returns CDR1 SEHNR and CDR2 FQNEAQ (reference sequence). The CDR3 is 14 residues long. Full variable domain (missing parts from reference TRBV7-9 and TRBJ2-7): DTGVSQNPRHKITKRGQNVTFRCDPISEHNRLYWYRQTLGQGPEFLTYFQNEAQLEKSRLLSDRFSAERPKGSFSTLEIQRTEQGDSAMYLCASSPIAGVGEQYFGPGTRLTVT.

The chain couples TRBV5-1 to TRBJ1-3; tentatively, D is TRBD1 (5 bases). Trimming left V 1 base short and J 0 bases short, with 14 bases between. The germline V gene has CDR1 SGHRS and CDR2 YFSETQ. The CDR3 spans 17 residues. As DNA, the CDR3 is TGCGCCAGCAGCTTGTTAGGGGTCGAGAGCTCTGGAAACACCATATATTTT. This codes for CASSLLGVESSGNTIYF.

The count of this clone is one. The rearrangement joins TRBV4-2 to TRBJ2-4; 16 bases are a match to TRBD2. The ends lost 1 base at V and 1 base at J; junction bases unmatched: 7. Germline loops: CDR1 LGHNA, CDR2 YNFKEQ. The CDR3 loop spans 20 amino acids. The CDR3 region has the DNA TGTGCCAGCAGCCAAGGGGCGGGGACTAGCGGGGGGGTGGCCAAAAACATTCAGTACTTC. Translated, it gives CASSQGAGTSGGVAKNIQYF.

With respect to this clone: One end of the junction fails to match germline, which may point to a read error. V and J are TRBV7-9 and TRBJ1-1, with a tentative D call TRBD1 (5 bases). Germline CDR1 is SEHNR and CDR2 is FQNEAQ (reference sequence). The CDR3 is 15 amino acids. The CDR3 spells CSSSPSQAFATEAFF. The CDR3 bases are TGTTCCAGCAGCCCATCACAGGCCTTTGCCACTGAAGCTTTCTTT. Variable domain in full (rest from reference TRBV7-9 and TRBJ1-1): DTGVSQNPRHKITKRGQNVTFRCDPISEHNRLYWYRQTLGQGPEFLTYFQNEAQLEKSRLLSDRFSAERPKGSFSTLEIQRTEQGDSAMYLCSSSPSQAFATEAFFGQGTRLTVV.

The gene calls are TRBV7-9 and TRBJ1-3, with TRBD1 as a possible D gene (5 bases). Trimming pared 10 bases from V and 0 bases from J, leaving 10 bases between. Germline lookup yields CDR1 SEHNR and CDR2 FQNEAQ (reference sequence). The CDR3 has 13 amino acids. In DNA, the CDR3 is TGTGCCATGCAACAGGACTCTGGAAACACCATATATTTT. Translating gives CAMQQDSGNTIYF.

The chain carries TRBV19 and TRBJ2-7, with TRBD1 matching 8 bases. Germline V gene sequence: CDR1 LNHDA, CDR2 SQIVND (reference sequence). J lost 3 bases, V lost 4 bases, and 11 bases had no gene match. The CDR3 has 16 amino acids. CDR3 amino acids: CASSRTSGTGFYEQYF. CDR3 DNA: TGTGCCAGTAGTAGGACCTCCGGGACAGGCTTCTACGAGCAGTACTTC. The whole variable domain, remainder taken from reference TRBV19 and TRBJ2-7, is DGGITQSPKYLFRKEGQNVTLSCEQNLNHDAMYWYRQDPGQGLRLIYYSQIVNDFQKGDIAEGYSVSREKKESFPLTVTSAQKNPTAFYLCASSRTSGTGFYEQYFGPGTRLTVT.

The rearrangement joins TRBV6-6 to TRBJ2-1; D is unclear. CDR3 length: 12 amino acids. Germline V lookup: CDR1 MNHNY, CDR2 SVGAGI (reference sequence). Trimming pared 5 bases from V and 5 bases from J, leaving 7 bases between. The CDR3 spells CASSPLDNEQFF. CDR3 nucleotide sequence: TGTGCCAGCAGTCCCCTTGACAATGAGCAGTTCTTC.

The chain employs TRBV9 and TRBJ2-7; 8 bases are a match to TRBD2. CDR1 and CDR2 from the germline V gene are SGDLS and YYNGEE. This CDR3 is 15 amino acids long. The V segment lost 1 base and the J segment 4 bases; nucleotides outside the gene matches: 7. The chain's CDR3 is CASSVHERGPYEQYF. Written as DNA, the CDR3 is TGTGCCAGCAGCGTACATGAGCGGGGGCCTTACGAGCAGTACTTC.

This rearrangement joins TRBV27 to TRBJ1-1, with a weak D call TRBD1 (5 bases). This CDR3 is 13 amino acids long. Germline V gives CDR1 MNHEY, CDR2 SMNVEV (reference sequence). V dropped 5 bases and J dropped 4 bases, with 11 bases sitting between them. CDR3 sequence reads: CASSIGRGTEAFF. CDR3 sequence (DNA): TGTGCCAGCAGTATAGGGAGGGGCACTGAAGCTTTCTTT.

CDR3: CASSATGDEQFF. DNA for the CDR3: TGTGCCAGCAGTGCGACAGGGGACGAGCAGTTCTTC. The chain has TRBV6-5 and TRBJ2-1, with 8 bases identical to TRBD1. J lost 10 bases, V lost 5 bases, and 4 bases had no gene match. The V gene's germline CDR1 is MNHEY and CDR2 SVGAGI. CDR3 length equals 12 residues.

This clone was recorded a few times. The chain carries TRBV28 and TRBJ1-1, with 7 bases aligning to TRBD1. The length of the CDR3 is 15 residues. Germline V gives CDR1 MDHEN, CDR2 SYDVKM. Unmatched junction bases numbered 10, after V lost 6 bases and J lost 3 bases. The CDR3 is CASSFMGQPYTEAFF. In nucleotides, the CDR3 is TGTGCCAGCAGCTTCATGGGACAGCCCTACACTGAAGCTTTCTTT.

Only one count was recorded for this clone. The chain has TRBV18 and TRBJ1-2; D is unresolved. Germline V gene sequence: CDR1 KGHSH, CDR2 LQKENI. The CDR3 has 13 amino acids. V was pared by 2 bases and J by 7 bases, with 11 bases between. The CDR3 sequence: CASSPDMSIGYTF. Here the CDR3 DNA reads TGTGCCAGCTCACCAGACATGTCTATTGGCTACACCTTC. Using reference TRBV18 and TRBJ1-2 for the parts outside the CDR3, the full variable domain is NAGVMQNPRHLVRRRGQEARLRCSPMKGHSHVYWYRQLPEEGLKFMVYLQKENIIDESGMPKERFSAEFPKEGPSILRIQQVVRGDSAAYFCASSPDMSIGYTFGSGTRLTVV.

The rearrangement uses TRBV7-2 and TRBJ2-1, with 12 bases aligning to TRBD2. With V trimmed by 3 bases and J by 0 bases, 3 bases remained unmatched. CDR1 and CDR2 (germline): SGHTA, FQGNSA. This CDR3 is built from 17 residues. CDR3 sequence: CASSLTSGGSSYNEQFF. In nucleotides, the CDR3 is TGTGCCAGCAGCTTGACTAGCGGGGGAAGCTCCTACAATGAGCAGTTCTTC.

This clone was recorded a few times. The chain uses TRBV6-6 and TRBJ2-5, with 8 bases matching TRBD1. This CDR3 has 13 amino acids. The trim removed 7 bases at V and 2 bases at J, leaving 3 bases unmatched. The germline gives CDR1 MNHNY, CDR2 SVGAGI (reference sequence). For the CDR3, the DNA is TGTGCCAGCACTGGACAGGGACAAGAGACCCAGTACTTC. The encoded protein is CASTGQGQETQYF.

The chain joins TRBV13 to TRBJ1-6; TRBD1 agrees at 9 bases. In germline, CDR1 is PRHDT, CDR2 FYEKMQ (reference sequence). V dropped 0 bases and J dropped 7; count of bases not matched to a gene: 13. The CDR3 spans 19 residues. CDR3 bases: TGTGCCAGCAGCTTAGGCCACACAGGGGGCGTCTTACAAAATTCACCCCTCCACTTT. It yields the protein CASSLGHTGGVLQNSPLHF.

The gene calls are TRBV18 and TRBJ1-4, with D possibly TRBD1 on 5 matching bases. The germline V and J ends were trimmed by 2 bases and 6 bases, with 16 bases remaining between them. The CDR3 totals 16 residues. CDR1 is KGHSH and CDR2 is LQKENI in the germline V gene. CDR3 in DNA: TGTGCCAGCTCACCATTTGCCGCAGGGTTGGATGAAAAACTGTTTTTT. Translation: CASSPFAAGLDEKLFF.

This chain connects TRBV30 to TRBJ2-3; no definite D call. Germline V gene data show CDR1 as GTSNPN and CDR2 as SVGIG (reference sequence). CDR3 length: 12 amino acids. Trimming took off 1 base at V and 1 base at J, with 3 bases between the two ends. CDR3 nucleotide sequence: TGTGCCTGGAGTGCCGGCACAGATACGCAGTATTTT. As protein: CAWSAGTDTQYF.